The 10 T cell receptor beta chains in this list originate from one sample, sequenced in a study of blood T cell repertoires in COVID-19 (dated by TCRdb to the early 2020s). The library was generated by the immunoSEQ multiplex PCR assay. TCRdb took this table from immuneACCESS and kept in-frame rearrangements with V and J called. Such tables lack part of the clones; where checked against another copy, unresolved V genes explain under half of the gap, and the rest is unexplained. The sample contains tens of thousands of clones, about 85% of them found a single time. Approximately 14% of the sample lies in the top ten. The material sequenced was peripheral blood. Receptors originate from a woman in her 70s with acute or convalescent COVID-19.

V usage is TRBV27 and J usage is TRBJ2-7, with D perhaps matching TRBD2 (5 bases). The CDR3 has 15 amino acids. The germline V and J ends were trimmed by 1 base and 5 bases, with 15 bases remaining between them. The germline V gene has CDR1 MNHEY and CDR2 SMNVEV (reference sequence). CDR3 sequence (DNA): TGTGCCAGCAGTTTATTGAGGCGGGTTGCAAACGAGCAGTACGTC. It codes for CASSLLRRVANEQYV.

The chain employs TRBV2 and TRBJ2-2; D gene unclear. Germline CDR1 and CDR2: SNHLY and FYNNEI. The CDR3 length is 15 residues. V gave up 6 bases and J gave up 4 bases, with 15 bases separating them. This CDR3 reads CASRQVPLGTGELFF. In nucleotides, the CDR3 is TGTGCCAGCAGACAAGTCCCCCTAGGCACCGGGGAGCTGTTTTTT.

The V gene is TRBV9, the J gene TRBJ2-7; maybe TRBD2 (5 bases). Trimming stripped 3 bases from V and 1 base from J, with 11 bases between. The CDR3 totals 14 residues. From germline, CDR1 is SGDLS and CDR2 YYNGEE. This CDR3 reads CASSEGSDSYEQYV. CDR3 nucleotide sequence: TGTGCCAGCAGCGAAGGGAGCGATTCCTACGAGCAGTACGTC.

The gene calls are TRBV29-1 and TRBJ2-4, with TRBD2 as a possible D gene (5 bases). The germline CDR1 and CDR2 sequences are SQVTM and ANQGSEA. Between the trimmed V and J ends, which lost 6 bases and 8 bases, there was a span of 11 bases. This CDR3 region has 11 residues. The CDR3 DNA follows: TGCAGCGTATACGGGGAACACATTCAGTACTTC. Its protein is CSVYGEHIQYF.

CDR3 coding DNA: TGTGCCAGCAGCCGCGGGACTAGCGCCAACAATGAGCAGTTCTTC. Protein product: CASSRGTSANNEQFF. The chain couples TRBV14 to TRBJ2-1, with TRBD2 matching over 10 bases. Germline CDR1 SGHDN, CDR2 FVKESK. The CDR3 spans 15 residues. Losses at the gene ends were 4 bases for V and 5 bases for J; bases not matched to a gene: 5. The full variable domain, in which reference TRBV14 and TRBJ2-1 provide the parts outside the CDR3, is EAGVTQFPSHSVIEKGQTVTLRCDPISGHDNLYWYRRVMGKEIKFLLHFVKESKQDESGMPNNRFLAERTGGTYSTLKVQPAELEDSGVYFCASSRGTSANNEQFFGPGTRLTVL.

The chain recombines TRBV7-2 with TRBJ1-2, with D possibly being TRBD1 (6 bases). The CDR3 runs to 13 residues. Trimming removed 5 bases at V and 4 bases at J, with 11 bases between. The germline V gene has CDR1 SGHTA and CDR2 FQGNSA. The CDR3 here is CASSQDSPYGYTF. The DNA of the CDR3 is TGTGCCAGCAGCCAGGACAGCCCCTATGGCTACACCTTC. The whole variable domain, remainder taken from reference TRBV7-2 and TRBJ1-2, is GAGVSQSPSNKVTEKGKDVELRCDPISGHTALYWYRQSLGQGLEFLIYFQGNSAPDKSGLPSDRFSAERTGGSVSTLTIQRTQQEDSAVYLCASSQDSPYGYTFGSGTRLTVV.

On this clone itself: The junction shows a germline mismatch at one end, possibly a read error. The chain carries TRBV7-2 and TRBJ2-3, with 8 bases matching TRBD2. The germline V gene encodes CDR1 SGHTA and CDR2 FQGNSA. The CDR3 sequence is 12 residues long. Written as DNA, the CDR3 is TGTGCCAGCAGCTCTCCGGGACTAGAGTGGCATTTT. It translates to CASSSPGLEWHF.

The chain combines TRBV12-3 or TRBV12-4 with TRBJ1-5; D possibly corresponds to TRBD1 (6 bases). CDR3 length: 13 residues. The V and J ends lost 5 bases and 8 bases respectively, with 13 bases between them. The CDR3 region is CASSLGGREPQHF. DNA of the CDR3: TGTGCCAGCAGTCTGGGGGGGCGCGAGCCCCAGCATTTT.

The gene calls are TRBV28 and TRBJ1-1; D not resolved. Germline V gene data show CDR1 as MDHEN and CDR2 as SYDVKM. The length of the CDR3 is 12 residues. The germline V and J ends were trimmed by 6 bases and 7 bases, with 12 bases remaining between them. The CDR3 here is CASRQPSGEAFF. CDR3 DNA: TGTGCCAGCAGACAGCCGAGTGGTGAAGCTTTCTTT.

The chain uses TRBV6-5 and TRBJ2-7, with D possibly matching TRBD1 (6 bases). Germline V gene lookup returns CDR1 MNHEY and CDR2 SVGAGI. Trimming took 5 bases from V and 3 from J, leaving 14 bases between them. The CDR3 runs to 14 residues. The CDR3 region has the DNA TGTGCCAGCAGTCAGACCCGGGACATCTACGAGCAGTACGTC. Its translation: CASSQTRDIYEQYV.